This T cell receptor beta chain came from a study of T cell changes during pregnancy in multiple sclerosis. Only one count was recorded for this clone. TCRdb's table, derived via immunoSEQ multiplex PCR, lists solely in-frame clones and lacks some. The sample includes roughly 60,000 clones, 91% of them seen just once. The sample was CD4+ T cells from peripheral blood mononuclear cells, taken in the first trimester of pregnancy. The clonotype comes from a female donor with multiple sclerosis, enrolled in a pregnancy study.

CDR3 DNA: TGTGCCAGCTCACCTGAGCAGGGAAATGAAAAACTGTTTTTT. It translates to CASSPEQGNEKLFF. The chain combines TRBV18 with TRBJ1-4; a weak D match, TRBD1 (5 bases). Germline V CDR1 and CDR2: KGHSH, LQKENI. The CDR3 length is 14 residues. V was trimmed by 3 bases and J by 5 bases, leaving 10 bases between them. The variable domain in full, with the rest retrieved from reference TRBV18 and TRBJ1-4, is NAGVMQNPRHLVRRRGQEARLRCSPMKGHSHVYWYRQLPEEGLKFMVYLQKENIIDESGMPKERFSAEFPKEGPSILRIQQVVRGDSAAYFCASSPEQGNEKLFFGSGTQLSVL.